Ten or more counts support the clone carrying this T cell receptor beta chain. Its antigen is undetermined. This specimen comes from a study of post-analysis software for immune sequencing data. Study-wide results and caveats: Elevated frequency relative to controls characterized roughly five TRBV segments in patients, TRBV5-6, TRBV5-1 and TRBV20-1 among them.

Incorporated into the TCR beta cDNA libraries were unique molecular identifiers, which served to reduce PCR and sequencing biases. TCRdb ran MiXCR on the PCR reads and lists one entry per CDR3 protein. The sample holds approximately 660,000 distinct CDR3 sequences; approximately 60% are singletons and the top ten take about 11%. Trimming took 3 bases from V and 2 from J, leaving 16 bases between them. CDR3 size: 16 residues. CDR1 and CDR2 from the germline V gene are SEHNR and FQNEAQ (reference sequence). V and J are TRBV7-9 and TRBJ2-5; D possibly matches TRBD1 or TRBD2 (6 bases each). The source of this sequence is a girl aged 2 to 10 with multiple sclerosis. Sequencing input: blood. CDR3 nucleotide sequence: TGTGCCAGCAGCTTCGGGCGGGACACCGTACAAGAGACCCAGTACTTC. Its protein product is CASSFGRDTVQETQYF.